Listed below are T cell receptor beta chains from one sample, sequenced in a study of control samples from healthy donors and cancer patients. Profiling relied on immunoSEQ multiplex PCR, and the TCRdb table lists in-frame clones only, not all of them. Among more than 120,000 clones listed, around 92% were seen once. The sequenced sample consisted of blood. All receptors come from a man younger than 45 in good health. Each CDR3 is given without its conserved first and last residue. The order of the fields is CDR3 protein, D gene, J gene, clone size, V gene. D genes are given only for firm matches. Clone size appears in some rows only: once, few, many, or a class for an expanded clone.

ASTSGGIGGYT,.,TRBJ1-2,.,TRBV2
ASSLGGTATNEKLF,.,TRBJ1-4,once,TRBV5-4
ASSLTPGVNEQF,.,TRBJ2-1,.,TRBV7-2
ASIEGANEKLF,.,TRBJ1-4,.,TRBV6-5
ASSLGGNTEAF,.,TRBJ1-1,.,TRBV5-8
ASSEDGANYGYT,.,TRBJ1-2,.,TRBV2
ASSEAVAGGYEQY,TRBD2,TRBJ2-7,.,TRBV6-1
ASSPGIEDYEQY,.,TRBJ2-7,.,TRBV18
ATSSVVGLSNQPQH,.,TRBJ1-5,.,TRBV15
ASSQGWTGNYEQY,.,TRBJ2-7,few,TRBV3-1/TRBV3-2
ASSRRSLSTDTQY,.,TRBJ2-3,.,TRBV11-2
ASSPTGFTEAF,.,TRBJ1-1,.,TRBV28
ASSHRGDTEAF,TRBD1,TRBJ1-1,.,TRBV25-1
AWSGGVSGNTIY,.,TRBJ1-3,once,TRBV30
ASSFSREPYSPLH,.,TRBJ1-6,.,TRBV28
ASSPTLQGWNTEAF,.,TRBJ1-1,.,TRBV5-1
ASSNTDHSGNTIY,.,TRBJ1-3,.,TRBV7-9
ASSLGGYEQY,.,TRBJ2-7,.,TRBV28
ASSLAGGQDTQY,TRBD2,TRBJ2-3,once,TRBV19
TSSQDSTGEPLEQY,.,TRBJ2-7,.,TRBV1
ASSLYGGELF,.,TRBJ2-1,once,TRBV27
ASSLPPGPGFQPQH,.,TRBJ1-5,.,TRBV28
ASSFTSGGNTGELF,TRBD2,TRBJ2-2,.,TRBV5-1
ASSMRLGGNTEAF,.,TRBJ1-1,.,TRBV19
ASSKMNTEAF,.,TRBJ1-1,.,TRBV5-1
ASSQETRNTEAF,.,TRBJ1-1,.,TRBV14
ASSQTGQSGNTIY,.,TRBJ1-3,.,TRBV6-5
ASSPGTRRNTEAF,.,TRBJ1-1,.,TRBV5-6
ASSLGLAGSLSNTGELF,TRBD2,TRBJ2-2,.,TRBV5-4
SVIPGQRTVSTEAF,TRBD1,TRBJ1-1,.,TRBV29-1
ASSRTGTGNEQY,.,TRBJ2-7,once,TRBV7-3
ASSSGQGEPEAF,TRBD1,TRBJ1-1,.,TRBV27
ASSESGVGNTIY,.,TRBJ1-3,.,TRBV10-2
AGSGAGGTGELF,TRBD2,TRBJ2-2,.,TRBV5-1
ASSLLGGEQY,.,TRBJ2-7,.,TRBV7-9
ASSETGRREKLF,TRBD1,TRBJ1-4,.,TRBV9
ASSETSGGLWLDEQF,TRBD2,TRBJ2-1,.,TRBV9
ASSLMTGPTDTQY,TRBD1,TRBJ2-3,.,TRBV7-2
ASRSTGGFYGYT,TRBD1,TRBJ1-2,.,TRBV28
ASSRQKTEAF,.,TRBJ1-1,.,TRBV5-6
ASSDILTYEQY,.,TRBJ2-7,.,TRBV27
ASSLFGPNQPQH,.,TRBJ1-5,.,TRBV5-6
ASSLGQLNTDTQY,.,TRBJ2-3,.,TRBV5-8
ASSLVSGDIYEQY,.,TRBJ2-7,.,TRBV5-1
AWSSRHKGAQH,.,TRBJ1-5,.,TRBV30
ASSLVNNSPLH,.,TRBJ1-6,few,TRBV7-3
ASSMGGYSNQPQH,.,TRBJ1-5,.,TRBV19
AWSVPVTEKLF,.,TRBJ1-4,once,TRBV30
ASSQFQRGANTGELF,TRBD2,TRBJ2-2,.,TRBV3-1/TRBV3-2
AWSTGGPYEQY,TRBD1,TRBJ2-7,.,TRBV30
AWSVPVTMNTEAF,.,TRBJ1-1,.,TRBV30
ASSTLAGGPYRDEQY,TRBD2,TRBJ2-7,.,TRBV4-2
ASSLDRGTNTEAF,TRBD1,TRBJ1-1,.,TRBV5-1
ATIRDPSYEQY,.,TRBJ2-7,.,TRBV5-1
ASSLEGRTEAF,.,TRBJ1-1,.,TRBV5-5
ASSVGPIKEKLF,.,TRBJ1-4,.,TRBV11-1
ASRQGGGSRYEQY,.,TRBJ2-7,.,TRBV6-5
ASSEDGGADGELF,.,TRBJ2-2,.,TRBV2
AWKGTSYEQY,.,TRBJ2-7,few,TRBV30
ASSDPGTNDYGYT,.,TRBJ1-2,.,TRBV13